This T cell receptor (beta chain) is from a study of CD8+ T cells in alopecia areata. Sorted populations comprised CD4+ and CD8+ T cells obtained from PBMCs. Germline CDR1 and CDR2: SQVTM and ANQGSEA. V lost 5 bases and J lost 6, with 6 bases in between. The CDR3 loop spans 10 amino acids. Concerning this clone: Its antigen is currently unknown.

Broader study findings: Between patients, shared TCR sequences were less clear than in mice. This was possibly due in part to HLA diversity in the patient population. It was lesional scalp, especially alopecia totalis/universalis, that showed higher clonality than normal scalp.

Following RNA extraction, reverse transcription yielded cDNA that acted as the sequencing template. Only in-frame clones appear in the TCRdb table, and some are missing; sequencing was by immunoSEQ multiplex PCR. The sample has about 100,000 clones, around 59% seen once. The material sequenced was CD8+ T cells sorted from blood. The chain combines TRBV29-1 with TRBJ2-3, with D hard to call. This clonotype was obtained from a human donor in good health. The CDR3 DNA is TGCAGCGTTACGAGGGATACGCAGTATTTT. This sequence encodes CSVTRDTQYF.